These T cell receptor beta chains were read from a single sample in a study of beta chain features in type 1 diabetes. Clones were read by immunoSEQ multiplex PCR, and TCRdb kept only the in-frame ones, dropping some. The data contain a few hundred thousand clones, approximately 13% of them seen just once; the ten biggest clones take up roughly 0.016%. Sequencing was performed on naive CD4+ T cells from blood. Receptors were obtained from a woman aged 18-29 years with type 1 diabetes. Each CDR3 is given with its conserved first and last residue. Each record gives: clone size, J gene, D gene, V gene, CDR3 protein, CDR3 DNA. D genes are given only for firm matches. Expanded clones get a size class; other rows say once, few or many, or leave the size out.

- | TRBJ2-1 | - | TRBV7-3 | CASSKTSSYNEQFF | TGTGCCAGCAGCAAGACTAGTTCCTACAATGAGCAGTTCTTC
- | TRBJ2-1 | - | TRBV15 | CATSRGSGGYNEQFF | TGTGCCACCAGCAGAGGTAGCGGAGGCTACAATGAGCAGTTCTTC
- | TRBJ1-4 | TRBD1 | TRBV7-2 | CASSLLRTGGEKLFF | TGTGCCAGCAGCTTACTCCGGACAGGGGGGGAAAAACTGTTTTTT
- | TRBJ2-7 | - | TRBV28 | CASSRGTYSYEQYF | TGTGCCAGCAGTCGCGGGACGTACTCCTACGAGCAGTACTTC
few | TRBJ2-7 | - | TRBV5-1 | CASSNPATSSYEQYF | TGCGCCAGCAGTAACCCCGCTACGTCATCCTACGAGCAGTACTTC
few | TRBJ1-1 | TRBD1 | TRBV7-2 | CASSWTHGQGEAFF | TGTGCCAGCAGCTGGACCCATGGACAGGGGGAAGCTTTCTTT
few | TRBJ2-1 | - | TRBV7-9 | CASRGPGAYNEQFF | TGTGCCAGCAGGGGGCCGGGCGCCTACAATGAGCAGTTCTTC
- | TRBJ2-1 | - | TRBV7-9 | CASSGLDPSSYNEQFF | TGTGCCAGCAGCGGACTCGATCCCAGCTCCTACAATGAGCAGTTCTTC
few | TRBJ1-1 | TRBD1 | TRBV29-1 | CSVVRSGQGIVAFF | TGCAGCGTTGTTCGGTCGGGACAGGGAATAGTAGCTTTCTTT
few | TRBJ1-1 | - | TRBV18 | CASSPASEAFF | TGTGCCAGCTCACCGGCATCTGAAGCTTTCTTT
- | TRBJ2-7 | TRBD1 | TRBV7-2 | CASSLAAQGVYEQYF | TGTGCCAGCAGCTTAGCGGCGCAGGGGGTATACGAGCAGTACTTC
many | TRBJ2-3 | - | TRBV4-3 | CASSQEGRRGGDTQYF | TGCGCCAGCAGCCAAGAAGGACGTAGGGGAGGCGATACGCAGTATTTT
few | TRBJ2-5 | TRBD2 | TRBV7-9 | CASSLAQGLAGLETQYF | TGTGCCAGCAGCTTAGCCCAGGGACTAGCGGGCCTCGAGACCCAGTACTTC
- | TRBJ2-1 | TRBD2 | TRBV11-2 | CASSSAGTSGSYEQFF | TGTGCCAGCAGCTCCGCCGGGACTAGCGGGAGTTATGAGCAGTTCTTC
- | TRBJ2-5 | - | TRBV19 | CASSPRNQETQYF | TGTGCCAGTAGTCCCAGGAACCAAGAGACCCAGTACTTC
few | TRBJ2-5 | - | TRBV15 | CATSRDPGSQETQYF | TGTGCCACCAGCAGAGATCCGGGGAGCCAAGAGACCCAGTACTTC
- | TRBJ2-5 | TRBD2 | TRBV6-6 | CASKGLAGGTQETQYF | TGTGCCAGCAAGGGACTAGCGGGAGGCACCCAAGAGACCCAGTACTTC
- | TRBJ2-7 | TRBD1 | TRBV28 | CASSLKGQGIYEQYF | TGTGCCAGCAGTTTAAAGGGACAGGGGATATACGAGCAGTACTTC
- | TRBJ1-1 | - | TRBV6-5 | CASSYSRQSFEAFF | TGTGCCAGCAGTTACTCGAGGCAGTCCTTTGAAGCTTTCTTT
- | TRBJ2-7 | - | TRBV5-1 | CASSLGGIQSYEQYF | TGCGCCAGCAGCTTGGGTGGCATCCAGTCGTACGAGCAGTACTTC
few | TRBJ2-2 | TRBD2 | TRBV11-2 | CASSIMDGRFTGELFF | TGTGCCAGCAGCATTATGGACGGGAGGTTCACCGGGGAGCTGTTTTTT
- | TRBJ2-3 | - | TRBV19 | CASSDRRADTQYF | TGTGCCAGTAGCGATCGCCGGGCAGATACGCAGTATTTT
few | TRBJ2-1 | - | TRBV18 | CASSPDGNSYNEQFF | TGTGCCAGCTCACCAGACGGGAACTCCTACAATGAGCAGTTCTTC
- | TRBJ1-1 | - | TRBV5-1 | CASSLDGGNTEAFF | TGCGCCAGCAGCTTGGATGGCGGCAACACTGAAGCTTTCTTT
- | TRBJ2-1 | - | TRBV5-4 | CASSLGAGIEQFF | TGTGCCAGCAGCTTGGGGGCGGGGATAGAGCAGTTCTTC
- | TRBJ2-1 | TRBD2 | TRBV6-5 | CATRLAHNEQFF | TGTGCCACACGACTAGCTCACAATGAGCAGTTCTTC
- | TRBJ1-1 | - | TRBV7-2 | CASSLTGGTEAFF | TGTGCCAGCAGCCTCACAGGAGGGACTGAAGCTTTCTTT
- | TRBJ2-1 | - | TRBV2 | CASQRSGVANEQFF | TGTGCCAGCCAGCGGTCGGGCGTTGCGAATGAGCAGTTCTTC
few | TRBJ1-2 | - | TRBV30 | CACLAGTNYGYTF | TGTGCCTGCTTGGCAGGGACTAACTATGGCTACACCTTC
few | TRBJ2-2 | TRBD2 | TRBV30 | CAWSIQRTSGANTGELFF | TGTGCCTGGAGCATACAAAGGACTAGCGGAGCGAACACCGGGGAGCTGTTTTTT
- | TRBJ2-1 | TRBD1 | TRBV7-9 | CASSLGQLNNEQFF | TGTGCCAGCAGCCTGGGACAGCTTAACAATGAGCAGTTCTTC
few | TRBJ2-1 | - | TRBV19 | CASRDSSYNEQFF | TGTGCCAGTAGAGACAGCTCCTACAATGAGCAGTTCTTC
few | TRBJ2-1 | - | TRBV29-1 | CSVSFTDTHEQFF | TGCAGCGTTAGCTTTACGGACACCCATGAGCAGTTCTTC
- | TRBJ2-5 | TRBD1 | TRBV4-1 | CASSQGQGVGETQYF | TGCGCCAGCAGCCAAGGACAGGGGGTTGGAGAGACCCAGTACTTC
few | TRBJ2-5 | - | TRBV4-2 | CASSPGGAGRIETQYF | TGTGCCAGCAGCCCGGGGGGCGCGGGAAGAATAGAGACCCAGTACTTC
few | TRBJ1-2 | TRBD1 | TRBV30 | CAWSLGTGVYGYTF | TGTGCCTGGAGTTTAGGGACAGGGGTCTATGGCTACACCTTC
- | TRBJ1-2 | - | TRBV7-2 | CASSLATVSNYGYTF | TGTGCCAGCAGCTTAGCTACAGTGTCTAACTATGGCTACACCTTC
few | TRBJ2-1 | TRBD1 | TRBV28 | CASSPGTGSYNEQFF | TGTGCCAGCAGTCCCGGGACAGGGAGCTACAATGAGCAGTTCTTC
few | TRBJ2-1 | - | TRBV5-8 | CASSLSGNDYNEQFF | TGTGCCAGCAGCCTTAGCGGAAATGACTACAATGAGCAGTTCTTC
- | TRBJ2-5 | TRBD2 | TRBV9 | CASSVATREGETQYF | TGTGCCAGCAGCGTAGCTACGAGGGAGGGGGAGACCCAGTACTTC
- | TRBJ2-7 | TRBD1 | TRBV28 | CASRSHTGTGDYF | TGTGCCAGCAGATCTCACACCGGGACAGGGGACTACTTC
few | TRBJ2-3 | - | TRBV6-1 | CASTSGTSADTQYF | TGTGCCAGCACCTCCGGGACATCGGCAGATACGCAGTATTTT
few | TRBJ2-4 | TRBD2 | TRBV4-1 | CASSQEPGGIQYF | TGCGCCAGCAGCCAAGAACCGGGGGGCATTCAGTACTTC